These 22 T cell receptor beta chains share one sample of origin, sequenced in a study of blood T cell repertoires in COVID-19. The table came from immunoSEQ multiplex PCR; TCRdb's copy has only in-frame clones and leaves some out. The sample holds around 170,000 clones, roughly 87% seen once. Sequenced input: peripheral blood. The receptors here all came from a middle-aged woman with acute or convalescent COVID-19.

The chain employs TRBV12-5 and TRBJ2-5; 15 bases map to TRBD2. V shed 0 bases and J 2 bases; nucleotides not matched to a gene: 10. The V gene's germline CDR1 is LGHNT and CDR2 FRNRAP. The CDR3 is made up of 20 amino acids. The CDR3, as DNA: TGTGCTAGTGGTTTGGTATCAGATGGGACTAGCGGGGGGTCTCAAGAGACCCAGTACTTC. Protein: CASGLVSDGTSGGSQETQYF.

This rearrangement joins TRBV13 to TRBJ2-7, with D unclear. CDR1 and CDR2 from the germline V gene are PRHDT and FYEKMQ (reference sequence). V lost 0 bases and J 0 bases, leaving 18 bases between the germline ends. The CDR3 totals 18 residues. The CDR3 nucleotides are TGTGCCAGCAGCTTAGGCTTGAAACCCCAGTTTTCCTCCTACGAGCAGTACTTC. This gives the protein CASSLGLKPQFSSYEQYF. The full variable domain, rest sourced from reference TRBV13 and TRBJ2-7, is AAGVIQSPRHLIKEKRETATLKCYPIPRHDTVYWYQQGPGQDPQFLISFYEKMQSDKGSIPDRFSAQQFSDYHSELNMSSLELGDSALYFCASSLGLKPQFSSYEQYFGPGTRLTVT.

This CDR3 reads CASSPDRAWAFF. CDR3 nucleotide sequence: TGTGCCAGCTCACCTGACAGGGCATGGGCTTTCTTT. This sequence joins TRBV18 and TRBJ1-1; 7 bases agree with TRBD1. The trim removed 3 bases at V and 11 bases at J, leaving 6 bases unmatched. There are 12 residues in the CDR3. Germline lookup yields CDR1 KGHSH and CDR2 LQKENI.

This rearrangement joins TRBV11-2 to TRBJ2-5, with TRBD1 matching 7 bases. V shed 5 bases and J 2 bases; nucleotides not matched to a gene: 8. This CDR3 has 15 amino acids. CDR1 is SGHAT and CDR2 is FQNNGV in the germline V gene. The CDR3 nucleotides read TGTGCCAGCAGCCTAGGACCGACAGGGCAAGAGACCCAGTACTTC. This sequence encodes CASSLGPTGQETQYF.

The V and J genes are TRBV5-6 and TRBJ2-7; D gene unclear. CDR3 length: 14 amino acids. Trimming removed 2 bases from V and 0 bases from J, with 9 bases in between. Germline-derived CDR1 and CDR2 are SGHDT and YYEEEE. The CDR3 DNA reads TGTGCCAGCAGCTTCGATCCGGGCTCCTACGAGCAGTACTTC. Its translation: CASSFDPGSYEQYF. Variable domain in full (rest from reference TRBV5-6 and TRBJ2-7): DAGVTQSPTHLIKTRGQQVTLRCSPKSGHDTVSWYQQALGQGPQFIFQYYEEEERQRGNFPDRFSGHQFPNYSSELNVNALLLGDSALYLCASSFDPGSYEQYFGPGTRLTVT.

The chain carries TRBV5-1 and TRBJ2-5, with TRBD1 matching 7 bases. V shed 0 bases and J 5 bases; nucleotides not matched to a gene: 7. CDR3 length: 15 amino acids. CDR1 and CDR2 from the germline V gene are SGHRS and YFSETQ. CDR3 in DNA: TGCGCCAGCAGCTTGGGAAACAGGGGCGGGGAGACCCAGTACTTC. Protein: CASSLGNRGGETQYF.

This sequence joins TRBV2 and TRBJ2-1; D possibly corresponds to TRBD1 (6 bases). The germline CDR1 and CDR2 sequences are SNHLY and FYNNEI. Trimming cost V 6 bases and J 0 bases, with 9 bases left between them. This CDR3 contains 14 residues. The CDR3 sequence: CASRTGTSYNEQFF. In DNA, the CDR3 is TGTGCCAGCAGGACAGGCACCTCCTACAATGAGCAGTTCTTC.

The chain couples TRBV7-3 to TRBJ2-3, with 8 positions matching TRBD2. With 4 bases clipped from V and 4 bases from J, the junction kept 7 bases outside the gene matches. CDR3 length: 15 residues. CDR1 is SGHTA and CDR2 is FQGTGA in the germline V gene. The CDR3 loop reads CASSYGGAGPDTQYF. The DNA of the CDR3 is TGTGCCAGCAGCTACGGGGGGGCTGGGCCAGATACGCAGTATTTT.

CDR3 sequence reads: CASIRTSGSYEQYF. For the CDR3, the DNA is TGTGCCAGCATTCGGACTAGCGGGAGCTACGAGCAGTACTTC. This chain connects TRBV5-6 to TRBJ2-7; 13 nucleotides match TRBD2. Germline-derived CDR1 and CDR2 are SGHDT and YYEEEE. There are 14 residues in the CDR3. V shed 6 bases, J shed 3 bases, and the junction held 3 bases outside the gene matches.

The chain has TRBV7-2 and TRBJ2-5, with a weak D call TRBD1 (6 bases). There are 16 residues in the CDR3. V lost 1 base, J lost 2 bases, and 14 bases lay in between. CDR1 and CDR2 from the germline V gene are SGHTA and FQGNSA. For the CDR3, the DNA is TGTGCCAGCAGCTTAGACGGCGGACAGACTCAAGAGACCCAGTACTTC. Translating gives CASSLDGGQTQETQYF.

The gene calls are TRBV19 and TRBJ2-3, with D unresolved. V was trimmed by 3 bases and J by 5 bases, leaving 3 bases between them. The CDR3 length is 11 residues. Germline CDR1 is LNHDA and CDR2 is SQIVND (reference sequence). In nucleotides, the CDR3 is TGTGCCAGTAGTATCGGAGATACGCAGTATTTT. This translates into CASSIGDTQYF.

V gene TRBV5-8 combines with J gene TRBJ2-6; D is uncertain. This CDR3 region has 20 residues. The germline gives CDR1 SGHTS, CDR2 YDEGEE. The V end lost 0 bases, the J end lost 2 bases, and 21 bases lay between the germline ends. CDR3 nucleotide sequence: TGTGCCAGCAGCTTGGTTCCTAGTTTGGCAAGAAGGACTGGGGCCAACGTCCTGACTTTC. Its protein product is CASSLVPSLARRTGANVLTF.

In DNA form, the CDR3 reads TGTGCCTGGAGTGTACGACCGACTCGGGGAGGTGAAGCTTTCTTT. It translates to CAWSVRPTRGGEAFF. This chain links TRBV30 with TRBJ1-1; D call uncertain. Germline V gives CDR1 GTSNPN, CDR2 SVGIG (reference sequence). This CDR3 comprises 15 residues. Between the trimmed V and J ends, which lost 0 bases and 7 bases, there was a span of 18 bases.

V and J are TRBV2 and TRBJ1-1, with D uncertain. Germline lookup yields CDR1 SNHLY and CDR2 FYNNEI. Trimming cost V 4 bases and J 6 bases, with 15 bases left between them. The CDR3 spans 14 residues. The CDR3 is CASSVRGFSAEAFF. CDR3 coding DNA: TGTGCCAGCAGTGTTCGAGGGTTCTCCGCTGAAGCTTTCTTT.

The rearrangement uses TRBV19 and TRBJ1-4, with TRBD1 matching over 8 bases. The germline gives CDR1 LNHDA, CDR2 SQIVND (reference sequence). The CDR3 length is 15 residues. Losses at the gene ends were 4 bases for V and 7 bases for J; bases not matched to a gene: 8. The CDR3 DNA reads as TGTGCCAGTAGTAGGGCCGGGACAGGACGTGAAAAACTGTTTTTT. Its translation: CASSRAGTGREKLFF.

The chain has TRBV2 and TRBJ1-4; TRBD1 matches at 9 bases. The V gene end was trimmed by 5 bases and the J gene end by 16 bases; junction bases not matched to a gene: 8. CDR1 SNHLY and CDR2 FYNNEI come from the germline V gene. The CDR3 is 12 residues long. The CDR3 here is CASSTRDRERFF. The CDR3 nucleotides are TGTGCCAGCAGTACCCGGGACAGGGAACGGTTTTTT.

The V gene is TRBV28, the J gene TRBJ2-7; a weak D match, TRBD2 (5 bases). The CDR3 spans 14 residues. V shed 8 bases and J shed 0 bases, with 14 bases lying between them. The V gene's germline CDR1 is MDHEN and CDR2 SYDVKM. This CDR3 reads CASLVGGGSYEQYF. The CDR3 DNA reads TGTGCCAGCCTCGTAGGAGGTGGCTCCTACGAGCAGTACTTC.

V gene TRBV29-1 combines with J gene TRBJ1-5, with 8 bases lining up with TRBD1. Germline trimming cut 3 bases from V and 4 bases from J; bases unmatched to any gene: 11. Germline loops: CDR1 SQVTM, CDR2 ANQGSEA. The CDR3 is made up of 16 amino acids. CDR3 nucleotide sequence: TGCAGCGTTGATGCAGGGGGCGGGAGTGCAAATCAGCCCCAGCATTTT. Residues: CSVDAGGGSANQPQHF.

This clone occurred once. The chain recombines TRBV2 with TRBJ2-3, with D possibly TRBD1 on 5 matching bases. V gave up 7 bases and J gave up 4 bases, with 9 bases separating them. Germline V lookup: CDR1 SNHLY, CDR2 FYNNEI. There are 12 residues in the CDR3. The CDR3 spells CASNQGADTQYF. The DNA for the CDR3 is TGTGCCAGCAATCAGGGCGCAGATACGCAGTATTTT.

This sequence joins TRBV6-5 and TRBJ2-5; 9 nucleotides agree with TRBD2. V lost 5 bases, J lost 4 bases, and 8 bases stayed unmatched. Germline V gives CDR1 MNHEY, CDR2 SVGAGI. This CDR3 is built from 15 residues. The CDR3 sequence: CASSPRAGGIETQYF. In DNA form, the CDR3 reads TGTGCCAGCAGTCCTCGGGCGGGAGGGATAGAGACCCAGTACTTC.

This clone was seen a single time. V usage is TRBV28 and J usage is TRBJ1-6, with 8 bases fitting TRBD1. Germline CDR1 reads MDHEN; CDR2 reads SYDVKM. V lost 6 bases, J lost 6 bases, and 22 bases stayed unmatched. The CDR3 length is 20 residues. CDR3 DNA sequence: TGTGCCAGCAGCCCCACAAATTCCCCAGGACAGGGAACCGGTAATTCACCCCTCCACTTT. Encoded protein: CASSPTNSPGQGTGNSPLHF.

This rearrangement joins TRBV7-9 to TRBJ1-1, with 7 bases fitting TRBD1. Germline V gives CDR1 SEHNR, CDR2 FQNEAQ (reference sequence). There are 13 residues in the CDR3. Trimming took 7 bases from V and 4 from J; bases not matched to a gene: 6. The CDR3 DNA sequence: TGTGCCAGCAACGAACAGGGGATCACTGAAGCTTTCTTT. This encodes CASNEQGITEAFF.